This T cell receptor beta chain was found in a study of T-cell memory formation after mild COVID-19. Study outcomes and limitations: Mainly CM and EM harbored the contracting CD4+ clones; mainly EMRA harbored the CD8+ ones. Day 15 to 85 contracting clones showed balanced CD4/CD8; later expanders leaned CD4+.

Turning to this clonotype: Its antigen is still unknown.

TCRdb redid the calling of the 5' RACE reads with MiXCR, one entry per CDR3 protein. The repertoire has some 68,000 distinct CDR3 sequences, over 15% of them found once; the top ten carry about 33%. With 2 bases removed from V and 5 bases from J, the gap between germline ends came to 13 bases. Looked up from germline, CDR1 is MNHNY and CDR2 is SVGAGI (reference sequence). The length of the CDR3 is 14 residues. The origin of this receptor is an adult woman who had mild COVID-19 (a few samples of this study predate the infection). Cell type and time point are not known. Sequencing used PBMCs or a T cell subset sorted from them (not recorded which). The rearrangement uses TRBV6-6 and TRBJ2-7, with D perhaps matching TRBD1 (6 bases). CDR3 sequence (DNA): TGTGCCAGCAGTTACACAGGGTATCAGGACGAGCAGTACTTC. This codes for CASSYTGYQDEQYF.